The present entry profiles one T cell receptor beta chain with its context. One entry per CDR3 protein, called by TCRdb with MiXCR from the 5' RACE reads. The sample holds some 300,000 distinct CDR3 sequences, approximately 8% seen once. The data were taken from a study of T cells after yellow fever vaccination. Overall study: Fractions of limited cellularity were prepared by means of SMART-Seq v4 Ultra Low Input.

The CDR3 has 17 residues. From germline, CDR1 is MNHEY and CDR2 SVGEGT. V lost 2 bases and J lost 5; bases outside the gene matches: 13. The source was CD4+ T cells sorted from PBMCs, collected 5 days after the yellow fever booster vaccination. The TCR was taken from a man younger than 30 who received the YFV17D yellow fever vaccine. The rearrangement joins TRBV6-2 or TRBV6-3 to TRBJ2-5; 8 nucleotides align to TRBD1. This CDR3 reads CASSYLPRTGPMETQYF. The CDR3 DNA is TGTGCCAGCAGTTACCTTCCCAGGACAGGGCCTATGGAGACCCAGTACTTC.